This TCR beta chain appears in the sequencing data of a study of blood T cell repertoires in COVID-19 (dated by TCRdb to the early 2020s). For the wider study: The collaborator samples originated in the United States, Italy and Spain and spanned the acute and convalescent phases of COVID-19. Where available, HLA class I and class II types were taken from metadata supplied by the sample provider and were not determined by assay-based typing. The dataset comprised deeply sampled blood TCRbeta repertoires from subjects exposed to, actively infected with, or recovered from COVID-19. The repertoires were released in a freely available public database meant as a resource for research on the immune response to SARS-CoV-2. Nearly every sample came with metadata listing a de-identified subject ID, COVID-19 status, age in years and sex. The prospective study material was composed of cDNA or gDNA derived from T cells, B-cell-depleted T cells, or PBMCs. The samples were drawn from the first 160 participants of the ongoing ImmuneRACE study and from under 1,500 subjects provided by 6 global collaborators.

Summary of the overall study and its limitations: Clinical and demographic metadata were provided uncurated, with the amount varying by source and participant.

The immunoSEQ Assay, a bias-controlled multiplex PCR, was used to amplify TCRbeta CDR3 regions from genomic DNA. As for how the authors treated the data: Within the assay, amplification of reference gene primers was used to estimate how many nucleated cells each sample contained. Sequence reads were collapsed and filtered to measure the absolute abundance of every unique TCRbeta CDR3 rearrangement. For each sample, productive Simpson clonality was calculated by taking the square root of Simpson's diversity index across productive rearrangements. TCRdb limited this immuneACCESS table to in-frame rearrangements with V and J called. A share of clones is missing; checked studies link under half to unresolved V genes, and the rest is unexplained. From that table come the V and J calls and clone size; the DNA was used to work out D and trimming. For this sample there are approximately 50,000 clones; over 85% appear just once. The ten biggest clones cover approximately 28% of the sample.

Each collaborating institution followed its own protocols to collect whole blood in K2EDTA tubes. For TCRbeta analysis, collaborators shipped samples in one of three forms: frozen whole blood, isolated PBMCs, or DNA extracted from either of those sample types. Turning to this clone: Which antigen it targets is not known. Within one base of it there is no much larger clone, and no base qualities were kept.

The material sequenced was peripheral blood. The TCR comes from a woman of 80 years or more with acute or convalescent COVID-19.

The CDR3 region has the sequence CASSPWDRGGTDTQYF. The DNA is TGTGCCAGCTCACCATGGGACAGGGGGGGCACAGATACGCAGTATTTT. Recombination joined TRBV18 with TRBJ2-3, and 11 junctional nucleotides match TRBD1. From its cysteine to its phenylalanine, the CDR3 spans 16 amino acids. The only DNA kept is the CDR3, 48 bases in frame from the first base. CDR1 and CDR2, looked up from the germline V gene, are KGHSH and LQKENI. The germline V and J ends show losses of 2 bases and 1 base respectively, and no gene match explains 2 bases of the junction.